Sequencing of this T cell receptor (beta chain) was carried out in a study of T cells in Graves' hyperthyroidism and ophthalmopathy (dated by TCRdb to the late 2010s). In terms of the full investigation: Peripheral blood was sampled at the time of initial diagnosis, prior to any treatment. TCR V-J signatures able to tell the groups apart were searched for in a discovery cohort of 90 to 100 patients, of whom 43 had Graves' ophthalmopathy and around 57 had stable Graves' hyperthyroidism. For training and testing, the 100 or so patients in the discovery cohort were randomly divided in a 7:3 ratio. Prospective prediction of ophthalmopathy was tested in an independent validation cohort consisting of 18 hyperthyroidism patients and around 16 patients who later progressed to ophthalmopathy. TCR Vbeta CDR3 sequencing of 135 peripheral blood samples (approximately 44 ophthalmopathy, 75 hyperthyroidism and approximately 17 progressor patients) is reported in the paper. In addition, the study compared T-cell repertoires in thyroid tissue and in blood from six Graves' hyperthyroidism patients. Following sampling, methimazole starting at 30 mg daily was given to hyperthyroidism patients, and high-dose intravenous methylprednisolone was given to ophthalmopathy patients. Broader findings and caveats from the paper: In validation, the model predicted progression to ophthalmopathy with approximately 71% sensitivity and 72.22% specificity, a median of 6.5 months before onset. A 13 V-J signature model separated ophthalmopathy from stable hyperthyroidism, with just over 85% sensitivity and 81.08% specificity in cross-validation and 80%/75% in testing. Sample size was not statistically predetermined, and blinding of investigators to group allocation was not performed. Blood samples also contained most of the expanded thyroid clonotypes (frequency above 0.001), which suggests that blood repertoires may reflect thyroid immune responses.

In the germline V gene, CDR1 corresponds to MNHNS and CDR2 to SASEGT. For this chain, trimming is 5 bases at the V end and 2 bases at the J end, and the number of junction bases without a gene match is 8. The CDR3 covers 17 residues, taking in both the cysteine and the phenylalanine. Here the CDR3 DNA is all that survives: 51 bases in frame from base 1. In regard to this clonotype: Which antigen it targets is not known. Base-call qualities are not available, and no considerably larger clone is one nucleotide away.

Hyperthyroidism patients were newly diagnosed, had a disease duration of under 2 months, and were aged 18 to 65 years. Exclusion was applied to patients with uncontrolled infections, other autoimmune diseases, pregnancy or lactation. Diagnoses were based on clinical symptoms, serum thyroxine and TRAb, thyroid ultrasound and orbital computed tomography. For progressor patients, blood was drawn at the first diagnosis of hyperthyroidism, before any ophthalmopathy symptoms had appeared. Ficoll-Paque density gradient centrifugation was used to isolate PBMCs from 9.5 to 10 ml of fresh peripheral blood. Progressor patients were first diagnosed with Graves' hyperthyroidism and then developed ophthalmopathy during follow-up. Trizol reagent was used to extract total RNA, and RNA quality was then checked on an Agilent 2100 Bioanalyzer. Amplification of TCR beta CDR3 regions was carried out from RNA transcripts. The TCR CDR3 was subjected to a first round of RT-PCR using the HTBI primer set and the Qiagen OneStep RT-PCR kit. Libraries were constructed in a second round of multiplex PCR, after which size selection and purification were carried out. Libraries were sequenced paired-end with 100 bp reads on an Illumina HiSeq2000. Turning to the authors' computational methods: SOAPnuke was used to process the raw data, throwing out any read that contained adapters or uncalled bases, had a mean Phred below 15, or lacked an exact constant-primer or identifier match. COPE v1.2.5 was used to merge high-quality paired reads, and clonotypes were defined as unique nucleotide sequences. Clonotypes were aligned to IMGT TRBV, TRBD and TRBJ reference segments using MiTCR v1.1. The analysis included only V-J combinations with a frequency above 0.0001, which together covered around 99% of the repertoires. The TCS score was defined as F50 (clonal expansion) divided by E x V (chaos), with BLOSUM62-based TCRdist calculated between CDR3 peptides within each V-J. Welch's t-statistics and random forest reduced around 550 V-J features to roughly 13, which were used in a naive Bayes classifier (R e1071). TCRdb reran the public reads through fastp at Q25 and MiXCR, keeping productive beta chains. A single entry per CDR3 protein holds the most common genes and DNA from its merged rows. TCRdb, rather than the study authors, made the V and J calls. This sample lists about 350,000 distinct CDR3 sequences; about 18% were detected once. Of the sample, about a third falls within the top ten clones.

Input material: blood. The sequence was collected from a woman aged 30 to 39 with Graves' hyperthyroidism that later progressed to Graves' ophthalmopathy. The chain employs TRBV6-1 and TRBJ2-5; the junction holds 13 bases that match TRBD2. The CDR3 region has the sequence CASSPGTSGTWQETQYF. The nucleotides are TGTGCCAGCAGTCCCGGGACTAGCGGGACATGGCAAGAGACCCAGTACTTC.